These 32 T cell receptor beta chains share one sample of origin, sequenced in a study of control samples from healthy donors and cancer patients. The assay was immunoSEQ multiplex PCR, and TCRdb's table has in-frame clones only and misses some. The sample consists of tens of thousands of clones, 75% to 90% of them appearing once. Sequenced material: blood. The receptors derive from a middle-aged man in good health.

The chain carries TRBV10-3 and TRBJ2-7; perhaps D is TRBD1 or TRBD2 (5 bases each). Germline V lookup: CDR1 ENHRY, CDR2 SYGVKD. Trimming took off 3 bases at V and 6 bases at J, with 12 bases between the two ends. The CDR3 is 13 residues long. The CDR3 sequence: CAISDRGPGEQYF. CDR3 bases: TGTGCCATCAGTGACCGGGGCCCGGGCGAGCAGTACTTC.

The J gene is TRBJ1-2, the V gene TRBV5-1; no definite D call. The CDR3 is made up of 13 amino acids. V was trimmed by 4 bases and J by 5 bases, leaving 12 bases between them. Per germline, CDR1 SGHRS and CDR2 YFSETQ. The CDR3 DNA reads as TGCGCCAGCAGCGCGCCGGGAATTTATGGCTACACCTTC. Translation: CASSAPGIYGYTF.

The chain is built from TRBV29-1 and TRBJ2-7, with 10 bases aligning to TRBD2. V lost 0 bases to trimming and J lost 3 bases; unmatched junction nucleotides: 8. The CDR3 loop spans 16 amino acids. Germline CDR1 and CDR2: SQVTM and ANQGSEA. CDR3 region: CSVEDRSASGSYEQYF. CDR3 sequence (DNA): TGCAGCGTTGAAGATCGTAGTGCTAGCGGGAGCTACGAGCAGTACTTC.

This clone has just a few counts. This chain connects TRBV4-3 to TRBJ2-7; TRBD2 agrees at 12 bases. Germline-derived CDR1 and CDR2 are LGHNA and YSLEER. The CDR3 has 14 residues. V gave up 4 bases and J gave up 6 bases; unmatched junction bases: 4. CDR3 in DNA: TGCGCCAGCAGCCCAGGACTAGCGGGATTCGAGCAGTACTTC. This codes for CASSPGLAGFEQYF.

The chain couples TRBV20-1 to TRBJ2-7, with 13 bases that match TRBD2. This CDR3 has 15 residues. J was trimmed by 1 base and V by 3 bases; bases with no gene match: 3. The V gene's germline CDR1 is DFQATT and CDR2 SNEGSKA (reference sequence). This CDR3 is CSASWTSGRSYEQYF. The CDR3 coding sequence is TGCAGTGCTAGTTGGACTAGCGGGAGATCCTACGAGCAGTACTTC.

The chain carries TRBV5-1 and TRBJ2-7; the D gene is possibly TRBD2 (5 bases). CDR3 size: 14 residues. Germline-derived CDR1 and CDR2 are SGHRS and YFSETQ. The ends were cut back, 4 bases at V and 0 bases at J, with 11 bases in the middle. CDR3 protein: CASSRAGSSYEQYF. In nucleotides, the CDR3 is TGCGCCAGCAGCAGGGCGGGTAGCTCCTACGAGCAGTACTTC.

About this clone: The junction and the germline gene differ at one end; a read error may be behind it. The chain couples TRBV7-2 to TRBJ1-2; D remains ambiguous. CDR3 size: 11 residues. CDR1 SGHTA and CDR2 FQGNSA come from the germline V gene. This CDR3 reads CASSLYSGAFF. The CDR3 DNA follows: TGTGCCAGCAGCCTATACTCCGGAGCCTTCTTC.

The CDR3 region is CSVLSAGTYEQYF. CDR3 nucleotide sequence: TGCAGCGTGTTATCGGCGGGAACCTACGAGCAGTACTTC. The chain couples TRBV29-1 to TRBJ2-7, with D tentatively TRBD2 (6 bases). The V end lost 6 bases, the J end lost 2 bases, and 14 bases lay between the germline ends. The CDR3 is 13 residues long. Germline V gene data show CDR1 as SQVTM and CDR2 as ANQGSEA.

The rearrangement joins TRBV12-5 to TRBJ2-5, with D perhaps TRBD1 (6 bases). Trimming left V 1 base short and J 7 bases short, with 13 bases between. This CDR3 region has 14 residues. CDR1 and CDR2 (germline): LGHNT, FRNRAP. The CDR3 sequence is CASGLGDTPPTQYF. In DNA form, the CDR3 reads TGTGCTAGTGGTTTGGGGGACACTCCCCCGACCCAGTACTTC.

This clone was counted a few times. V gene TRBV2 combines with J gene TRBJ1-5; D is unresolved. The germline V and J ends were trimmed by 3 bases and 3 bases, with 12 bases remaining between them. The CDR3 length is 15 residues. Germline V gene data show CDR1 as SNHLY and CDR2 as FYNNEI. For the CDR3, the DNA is TGTGCCAGCAGTGACCCTGTAGGAAACAATCAGCCCCAGCATTTT. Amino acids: CASSDPVGNNQPQHF.

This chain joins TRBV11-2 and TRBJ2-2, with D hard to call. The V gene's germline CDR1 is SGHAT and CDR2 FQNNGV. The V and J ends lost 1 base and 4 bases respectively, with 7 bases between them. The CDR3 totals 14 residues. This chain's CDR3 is CASSLVAATGELFF. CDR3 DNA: TGTGCCAGCAGCTTAGTCGCAGCCACCGGGGAGCTGTTTTTT.

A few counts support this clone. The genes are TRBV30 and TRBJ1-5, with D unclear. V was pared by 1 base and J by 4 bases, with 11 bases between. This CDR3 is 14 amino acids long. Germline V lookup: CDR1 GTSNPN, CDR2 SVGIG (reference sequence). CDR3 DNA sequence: TGTGCCTGGAGTGAGCGAGGGATTAATCAGCCCCAGCATTTT. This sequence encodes CAWSERGINQPQHF.

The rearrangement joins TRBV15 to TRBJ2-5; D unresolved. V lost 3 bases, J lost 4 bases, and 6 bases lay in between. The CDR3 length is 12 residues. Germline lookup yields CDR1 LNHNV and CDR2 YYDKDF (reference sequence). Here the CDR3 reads CATSSNRETQYF. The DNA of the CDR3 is TGTGCCACCAGCAGCAATCGAGAGACCCAGTACTTC. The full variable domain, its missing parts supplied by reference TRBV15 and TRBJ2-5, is DAMVIQNPRYQVTQFGKPVTLSCSQTLNHNVMYWYQQKSSQAPKLLFHYYDKDFNNEADTPDNFQSRRPNTSFCFLDIRSPGLGDTAMYLCATSSNRETQYFGPGTRLLVL.

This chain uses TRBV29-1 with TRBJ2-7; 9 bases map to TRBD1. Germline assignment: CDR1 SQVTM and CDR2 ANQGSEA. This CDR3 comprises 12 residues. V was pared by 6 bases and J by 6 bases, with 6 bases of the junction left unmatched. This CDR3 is CSVSGTGTEQYF. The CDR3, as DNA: TGCAGCGTATCCGGGACAGGGACCGAGCAGTACTTC.

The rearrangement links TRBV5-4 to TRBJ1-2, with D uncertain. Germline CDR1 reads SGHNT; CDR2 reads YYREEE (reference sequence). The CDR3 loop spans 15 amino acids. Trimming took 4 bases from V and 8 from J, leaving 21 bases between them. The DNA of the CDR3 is TGTGCCAGCAGCACTCCACGATGGGGTTTTGCCGGCTACACCTTC. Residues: CASSTPRWGFAGYTF.

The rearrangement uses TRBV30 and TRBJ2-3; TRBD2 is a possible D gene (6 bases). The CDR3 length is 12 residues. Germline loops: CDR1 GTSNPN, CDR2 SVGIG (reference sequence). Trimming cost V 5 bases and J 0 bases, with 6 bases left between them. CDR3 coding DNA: TGTGCCTGGGGGGGGAGCACAGATACGCAGTATTTT. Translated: CAWGGSTDTQYF.

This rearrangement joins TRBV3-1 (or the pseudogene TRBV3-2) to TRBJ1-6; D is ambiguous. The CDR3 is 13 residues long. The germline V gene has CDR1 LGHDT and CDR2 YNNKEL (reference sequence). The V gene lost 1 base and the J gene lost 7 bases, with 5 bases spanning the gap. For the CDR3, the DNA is TGTGCCAGCAGCCAAGTCCGGAATTCACCCCTCCACTTT. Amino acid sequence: CASSQVRNSPLHF.

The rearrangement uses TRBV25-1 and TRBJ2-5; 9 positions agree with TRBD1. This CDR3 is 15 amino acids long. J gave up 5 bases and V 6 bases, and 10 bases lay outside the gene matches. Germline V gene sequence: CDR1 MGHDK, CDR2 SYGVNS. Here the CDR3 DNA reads TGTGCCAGCAGGGGGGACAGGGTGGCTTGGGAGACCCAGTACTTC. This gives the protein CASRGDRVAWETQYF.

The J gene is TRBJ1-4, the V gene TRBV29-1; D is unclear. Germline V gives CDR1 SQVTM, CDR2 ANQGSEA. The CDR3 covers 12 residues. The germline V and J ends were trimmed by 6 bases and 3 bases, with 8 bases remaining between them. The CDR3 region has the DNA TGCAGCGTCGGGGAGCCTAATGAAAAACTGTTTTTT. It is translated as CSVGEPNEKLFF.

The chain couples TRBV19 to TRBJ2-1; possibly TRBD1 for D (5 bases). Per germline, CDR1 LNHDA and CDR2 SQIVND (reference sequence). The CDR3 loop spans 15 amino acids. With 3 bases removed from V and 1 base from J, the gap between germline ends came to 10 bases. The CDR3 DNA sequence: TGTGCCAGTAGTATCTCCAGGGTGTCCTACAATGAGCAGTTCTTC. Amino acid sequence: CASSISRVSYNEQFF.

CDR3 residues: CASSQDLGDSYNEQFF. Written as DNA, the CDR3 is TGTGCCAGCAGCCAAGATCTGGGGGACTCCTACAATGAGCAGTTCTTC. V usage is TRBV3-1 (or the pseudogene TRBV3-2) and J usage is TRBJ2-1, with D possibly being TRBD1 or TRBD2 (5 bases each). The germline CDR1 and CDR2 sequences are LGHDT and YNNKEL (reference sequence). V was trimmed by 0 bases and J by 0 bases, leaving 9 bases between them. The CDR3 spans 16 residues.

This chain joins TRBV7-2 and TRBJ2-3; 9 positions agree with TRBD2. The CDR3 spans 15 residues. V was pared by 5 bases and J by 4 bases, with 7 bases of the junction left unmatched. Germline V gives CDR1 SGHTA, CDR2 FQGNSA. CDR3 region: CASSRGLAGADTQYF. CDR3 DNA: TGTGCCAGCAGCCGGGGACTAGCAGGCGCAGATACGCAGTATTTT.

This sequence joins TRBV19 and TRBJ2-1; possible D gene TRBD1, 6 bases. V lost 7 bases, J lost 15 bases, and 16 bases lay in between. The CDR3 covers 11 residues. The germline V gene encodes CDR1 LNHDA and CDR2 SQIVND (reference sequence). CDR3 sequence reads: CASTQQGRLFF. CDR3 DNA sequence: TGTGCCAGTACCCAACAGGGCCGGTTGTTCTTC.

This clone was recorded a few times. In nucleotides, the CDR3 is TGCGCCAGCAGCCAAGATCGGACAGCCAGCTGGGACGAGCAGTACTTC. Its protein is CASSQDRTASWDEQYF. V and J are TRBV4-1 and TRBJ2-7; tentative D call: TRBD1 (6 bases). Trimming stripped 0 bases from V and 5 bases from J, with 17 bases between. CDR1 is MGHRA, CDR2 YSYEKL, per germline. This CDR3 spans 16 amino acids.

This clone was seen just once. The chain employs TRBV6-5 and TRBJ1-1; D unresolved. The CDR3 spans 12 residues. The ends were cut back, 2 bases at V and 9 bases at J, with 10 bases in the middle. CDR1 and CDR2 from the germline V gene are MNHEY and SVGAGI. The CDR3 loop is CASSYRKGQAFF. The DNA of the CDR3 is TGTGCCAGCAGTTACAGGAAGGGTCAAGCTTTCTTT.

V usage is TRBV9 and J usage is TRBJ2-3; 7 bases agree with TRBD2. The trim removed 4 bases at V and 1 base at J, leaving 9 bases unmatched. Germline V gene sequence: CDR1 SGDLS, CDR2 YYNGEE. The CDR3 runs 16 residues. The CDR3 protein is CASSISGERGTDTQYF. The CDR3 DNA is TGTGCCAGCAGCATCAGCGGGGAGAGGGGCACAGATACGCAGTATTTT.

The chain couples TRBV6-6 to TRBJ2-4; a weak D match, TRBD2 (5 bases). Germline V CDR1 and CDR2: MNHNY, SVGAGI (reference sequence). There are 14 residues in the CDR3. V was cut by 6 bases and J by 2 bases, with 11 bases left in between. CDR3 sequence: CASRTTGTKNIQYF. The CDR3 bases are TGTGCCAGCAGGACTACCGGGACCAAAAACATTCAGTACTTC.

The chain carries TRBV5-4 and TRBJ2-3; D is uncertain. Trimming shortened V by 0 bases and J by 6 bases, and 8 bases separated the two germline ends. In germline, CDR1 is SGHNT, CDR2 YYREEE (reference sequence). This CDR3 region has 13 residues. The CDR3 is CASSLAKADTQYF. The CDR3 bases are TGTGCCAGCAGCTTGGCTAAGGCGGATACGCAGTATTTT.

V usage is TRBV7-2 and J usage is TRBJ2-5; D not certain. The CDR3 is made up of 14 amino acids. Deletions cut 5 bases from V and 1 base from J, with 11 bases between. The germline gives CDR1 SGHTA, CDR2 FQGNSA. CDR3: CASSKNRFQETQYF. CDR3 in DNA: TGTGCCAGCAGCAAGAACCGATTCCAAGAGACCCAGTACTTC.

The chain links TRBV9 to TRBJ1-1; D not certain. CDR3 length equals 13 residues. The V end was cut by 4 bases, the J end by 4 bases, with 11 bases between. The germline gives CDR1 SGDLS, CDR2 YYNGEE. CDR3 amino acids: CASSPSAGTEAFF. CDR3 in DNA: TGTGCCAGCAGCCCCTCAGCCGGCACTGAAGCTTTCTTT.

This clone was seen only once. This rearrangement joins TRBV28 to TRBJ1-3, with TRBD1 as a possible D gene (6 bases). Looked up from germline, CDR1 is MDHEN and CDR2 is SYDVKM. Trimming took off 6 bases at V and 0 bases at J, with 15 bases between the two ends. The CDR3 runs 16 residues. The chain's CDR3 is CASRSYDRSSGNTIYF. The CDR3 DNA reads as TGTGCCAGCAGGTCATACGACAGGTCCTCTGGAAACACCATATATTTT.

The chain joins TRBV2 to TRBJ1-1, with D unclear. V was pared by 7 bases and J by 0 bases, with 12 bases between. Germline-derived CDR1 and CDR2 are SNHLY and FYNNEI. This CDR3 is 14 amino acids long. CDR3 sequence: CASTLRGMNTEAFF. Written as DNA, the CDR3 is TGTGCCAGCACCCTCCGGGGAATGAACACTGAAGCTTTCTTT.